These 24 T cell receptor beta chains came from one sample sequenced in a study of response to subunit inactivated influenza vaccine. TCRdb used MiXCR to reprocess the RT-PCR reads, holding one entry per CDR3 protein. Of hundreds of thousands of distinct CDR3 sequences listed, 11% to 15% are singletons. This specimen consisted of PBMCs from blood, obtained around two weeks before vaccination. All receptors derive from a man aged 50 or older who received an inactivated influenza vaccine.

This clonotype has only a few counts. This chain uses TRBV4-1 with TRBJ2-7; TRBD1 matches at 8 bases. Losses at the gene ends were 3 bases for V and 0 bases for J; bases not matched to a gene: 7. Germline V gene data show CDR1 as MGHRA and CDR2 as YSYEKL. The CDR3 covers 16 residues. The DNA of the CDR3 is TGCGCCAGCAGCCAGGAAACCGGGACAGGCTCCTACGAGCAGTACTTC. This encodes CASSQETGTGSYEQYF.

The gene calls are TRBV2 and TRBJ1-1; tentatively, D is TRBD1 (5 bases). Looked up from germline, CDR1 is SNHLY and CDR2 is FYNNEI. The CDR3 totals 14 residues. V was cut by 2 bases and J by 4 bases, with 11 bases left in between. The DNA for the CDR3 is TGTGCCAGCAGTGAAATCCCCGGGGCCACTGAAGCTTTCTTT. This encodes CASSEIPGATEAFF. Looking up the rest from reference TRBV2 and TRBJ1-1 gives the full variable domain: EPEVTQTPSHQVTQMGQEVILRCVPISNHLYFYWYRQILGQKVEFLVSFYNNEISEKSEIFDDQFSVERPDGSNFTLKIRSTKLEDSAMYFCASSEIPGATEAFFGQGTRLTVV.

This chain joins TRBV27 and TRBJ2-1; the D gene is possibly TRBD2 (5 bases). Trimming cost V 0 bases and J 7 bases, with 10 bases left between them. CDR1 MNHEY and CDR2 SMNVEV come from the germline V gene (reference sequence). The length of the CDR3 is 14 residues. In DNA form, the CDR3 reads TGTGCCAGCAGTTTATCGGCCCTAGCAAATGAGCAGTTCTTC. This gives the protein CASSLSALANEQFF.

The chain employs TRBV29-1 and TRBJ2-1, with D maybe TRBD2 (5 bases). Trimming shortened V by 3 bases and J by 10 bases, and 16 bases separated the two germline ends. CDR1 is SQVTM, CDR2 ANQGSEA, per germline. The CDR3 runs 13 residues. This chain's CDR3 is CSVDGLSQVEQFF. CDR3 bases: TGCAGCGTTGACGGACTTAGCCAGGTAGAGCAGTTCTTC.

This clonotype has ten or more counts. The J gene is TRBJ2-2, the V gene TRBV7-9; no firm D call. There are 14 residues in the CDR3. V lost 1 base and J 1 base, leaving 4 bases between the germline ends. Germline CDR1 reads SEHNR; CDR2 reads FQNEAQ (reference sequence). The CDR3, as DNA: TGTGCCAGCAGCTTAGGGTGGAACACCGGGGAGCTGTTTTTT. Translated: CASSLGWNTGELFF.

This clonotype has a handful of counts. This rearrangement joins TRBV27 to TRBJ2-2; D is undetermined. V gave up 5 bases and J gave up 3 bases, with 7 bases separating them. CDR1 MNHEY and CDR2 SMNVEV come from the germline V gene (reference sequence). The CDR3 sequence is 13 residues long. The CDR3 sequence: CASSALYTGELFF. CDR3 DNA sequence: TGTGCCAGCAGTGCCCTTTACACCGGGGAGCTGTTTTTT.

A few counts support this clonotype. The chain couples TRBV20-1 to TRBJ2-7, with D perhaps matching TRBD1 (5 bases). Germline values: CDR1 DFQATT, CDR2 SNEGSKA (reference sequence). V was trimmed by 1 base and J by 13 bases, leaving 17 bases between them. The CDR3 is 12 residues long. For the CDR3, the DNA is TGCAGTGCTAGAGTCCCACCTTTTGACAGCTACTTC. Translating it yields CSARVPPFDSYF.

This clonotype has a count of ten or more. The V call is TRBV12-3 or TRBV12-4, the J call TRBJ2-1, with 8 bases that match TRBD1. CDR3 length: 12 residues. The V segment lost 4 bases and the J segment 11 bases; nucleotides outside the gene matches: 4. DNA for the CDR3: TGTGCCAGCAGTTGGGGACAGGCACAGCAGTTCTTC. Its translation is CASSWGQAQQFF.

V gene TRBV28 combines with J gene TRBJ2-7, with D hard to call. Germline CDR1 reads MDHEN; CDR2 reads SYDVKM. CDR3 length: 13 residues. Trimming removed 3 bases at V and 4 bases at J, with 10 bases between. The CDR3 loop reads CASSFYGRYEQYF. The DNA for the CDR3 is TGTGCCAGCAGTTTCTATGGTCGGTACGAGCAGTACTTC.

The chain carries TRBV29-1 and TRBJ2-3; D may correspond to TRBD1 or TRBD2 (5 bases each). This CDR3 comprises 16 residues. Germline loops: CDR1 SQVTM, CDR2 ANQGSEA. V gave up 7 bases and J gave up 5 bases, with 25 bases separating them. The CDR3 spells CSALEWGKGSGDTQYF. DNA for the CDR3: TGCAGCGCTTTAGAGTGGGGCAAGGGGAGTGGAGATACGCAGTATTTT.

This clonotype turned up a few times. J is TRBJ2-7 and V is TRBV5-1; 9 bases fit TRBD2. V shed 0 bases, J shed 3 bases, and the junction held 4 bases outside the gene matches. Per germline, CDR1 SGHRS and CDR2 YFSETQ. There are 15 residues in the CDR3. Here the CDR3 reads CASSLAFSGSYEQYF. The CDR3 DNA sequence: TGCGCCAGCAGCTTGGCCTTTAGCGGGAGCTACGAGCAGTACTTC.

The rearrangement links TRBV7-6 to TRBJ2-7; D is possibly TRBD1 or TRBD2 (6 bases each). The CDR3 contains 18 residues. The V end lost 5 bases, the J end lost 1 base, and 24 bases lay between the germline ends. The germline CDR1 and CDR2 sequences are SGHVS and FNYEAQ. The CDR3 coding sequence is TGTGCCAGCAGCCTTAGAGGGGGGAGCCTTCGGCCTTCCTACGAGCAGTACTTC. Translating gives CASSLRGGSLRPSYEQYF.

V and J are TRBV19 and TRBJ1-6, with D tentatively TRBD1 (6 bases). Germline V gene sequence: CDR1 LNHDA, CDR2 SQIVND (reference sequence). V lost 3 bases to trimming and J lost 11 bases, with 14 bases between them. The CDR3 extends over 14 amino acids. CDR3 amino acids: CASSINRGGAPLHF. The CDR3 nucleotides read TGTGCCAGTAGTATCAATAGGGGGGGAGCACCCCTCCACTTT. Using reference TRBV19 and TRBJ1-6 for the parts outside the CDR3, the full variable domain is DGGITQSPKYLFRKEGQNVTLSCEQNLNHDAMYWYRQDPGQGLRLIYYSQIVNDFQKGDIAEGYSVSREKKESFPLTVTSAQKNPTAFYLCASSINRGGAPLHFGNGTRLTVT.

This sequence joins TRBV13 and TRBJ2-5; the D is unclear. Germline CDR1 PRHDT, CDR2 FYEKMQ (reference sequence). This CDR3 has 14 amino acids. V was clipped by 5 bases and J by 5 bases, with 15 bases between them. The CDR3 region is CASSLRHLGETQYF. The CDR3 coding sequence is TGTGCCAGCAGCCTCCGACACCTAGGGGAGACCCAGTACTTC. The full variable domain, in which reference TRBV13 and TRBJ2-5 provide the parts outside the CDR3, is AAGVIQSPRHLIKEKRETATLKCYPIPRHDTVYWYQQGPGQDPQFLISFYEKMQSDKGSIPDRFSAQQFSDYHSELNMSSLELGDSALYFCASSLRHLGETQYFGPGTRLLVL.

This clonotype came up many times. The chain couples TRBV15 to TRBJ2-1, with TRBD2 matching over 10 bases. With 3 bases clipped from V and 4 bases from J, the junction kept 3 bases outside the gene matches. This CDR3 has 15 amino acids. Germline loops: CDR1 LNHNV, CDR2 YYDKDF (reference sequence). CDR3 sequence: CATSSSGGPYNEQFF. The DNA for the CDR3 is TGTGCCACCAGCAGTAGCGGGGGGCCGTACAATGAGCAGTTCTTC. The full variable domain, rest sourced from reference TRBV15 and TRBJ2-1, is DAMVIQNPRYQVTQFGKPVTLSCSQTLNHNVMYWYQQKSSQAPKLLFHYYDKDFNNEADTPDNFQSRRPNTSFCFLDIRSPGLGDTAMYLCATSSSGGPYNEQFFGPGTRLTVL.

The chain joins TRBV7-6 to TRBJ2-7; a possible D gene is TRBD1 (5 bases). Germline assignment: CDR1 SGHVS and CDR2 FNYEAQ. Trimming took off 3 bases at V and 3 bases at J, with 15 bases between the two ends. The CDR3 is 15 residues long. The CDR3 region has the DNA TGTGCCAGCAGCTTTAGGCAGGGCCGGCACTACGAGCAGTACTTC. Residues: CASSFRQGRHYEQYF.

CDR3 nucleotide sequence: TGTGCCAGCAGCTTAGTAAATTTAGTACTAGCGGGGAACACCGGGGAGCTGTTTTTT. It is translated as CASSLVNLVLAGNTGELFF. This chain links TRBV11-2 with TRBJ2-2, with 9 bases lining up with TRBD2. The ends lost 1 base at V and 1 base at J; junction bases unmatched: 10. Germline assignment: CDR1 SGHAT and CDR2 FQNNGV. This CDR3 region has 19 residues.

The V call is TRBV24-1, the J call TRBJ1-2; tentative D call: TRBD1 (6 bases). CDR1 and CDR2 from the germline V gene are KGHDR and SFDVKD. There are 15 residues in the CDR3. Trimming shortened V by 3 bases and J by 8 bases, and 18 bases separated the two germline ends. CDR3 amino acids: CATSDTRDKQQGYTF. The CDR3 DNA sequence: TGTGCCACCAGTGATACCCGGGACAAGCAGCAGGGCTACACCTTC.

This chain uses TRBV11-2 with TRBJ1-1; 9 bases agree with TRBD1. Per the germline V gene, CDR1 is SGHAT and CDR2 is FQNNGV. Trimming at V came to 5 bases and at J to 2 bases, leaving 6 bases not matched to a gene. The CDR3 is 15 residues long. In DNA, the CDR3 is TGTGCCAGCAGCAAAAACAGGGGGCAAAACACTGAAGCTTTCTTT. Amino acid sequence: CASSKNRGQNTEAFF.

This sequence joins TRBV11-2 and TRBJ2-4; D perhaps matches TRBD1 (6 bases). In germline, CDR1 is SGHAT, CDR2 FQNNGV. The CDR3 spans 12 residues. Trimming removed 5 bases from V and 8 bases from J, with 10 bases in between. The CDR3 region is CASSLGGDIQYF. Written as DNA, the CDR3 is TGTGCCAGCAGCCTAGGGGGTGACATTCAGTACTTC.

This clonotype has more than one count but fewer than ten. The V call is TRBV6-2 or TRBV6-3, the J call TRBJ1-6; maybe TRBD1 (5 bases). From germline, CDR1 is MNHEY and CDR2 SVGEGT. With 2 bases removed from V and 6 bases from J, the gap between germline ends came to 11 bases. This CDR3 spans 15 amino acids. The CDR3 region is CASSYVGGGNSPLHF. The CDR3 coding sequence is TGTGCCAGCAGTTACGTCGGGGGAGGTAATTCACCCCTCCACTTT.

Note on this clonotype: An end of the junction does not agree with germline; a read error may underlie this. The chain couples TRBV7-2 to TRBJ2-7; 13 bases agree with TRBD2. The CDR3 contains 17 residues. Germline CDR1 is SGHTA and CDR2 is FQGNSA. CDR3 sequence: CASSRTSGSLPSHEQYF. In DNA, the CDR3 is TGTGCCAGCAGCCGGACTAGCGGGAGCCTCCCCTCCCACGAGCAGTACTTC.

The J gene is TRBJ2-7, the V gene TRBV7-2, with D possibly being TRBD2 (6 bases). Germline V gene lookup returns CDR1 SGHTA and CDR2 FQGNSA. V was shortened by 5 bases and J by 0 bases, with 17 bases between the two germline ends. This CDR3 region has 16 residues. The CDR3 region has the DNA TGTGCCAGCAGCCCCCGGGGGACGGGTGGCTCCTACGAGCAGTACTTC. Residues: CASSPRGTGGSYEQYF.

There are a few counts of this clonotype. CDR3 coding DNA: TGCGCCAGCAGCGCACGTCCAGGGGCCTACGAGCAGTACTTC. This encodes CASSARPGAYEQYF. The chain is built from TRBV4-3 and TRBJ2-7, with D tentatively TRBD1 (6 bases). The CDR3 spans 14 residues. Germline V lookup: CDR1 LGHNA, CDR2 YSLEER. Trimming took 5 bases from V and 2 from J, leaving 13 bases between them.